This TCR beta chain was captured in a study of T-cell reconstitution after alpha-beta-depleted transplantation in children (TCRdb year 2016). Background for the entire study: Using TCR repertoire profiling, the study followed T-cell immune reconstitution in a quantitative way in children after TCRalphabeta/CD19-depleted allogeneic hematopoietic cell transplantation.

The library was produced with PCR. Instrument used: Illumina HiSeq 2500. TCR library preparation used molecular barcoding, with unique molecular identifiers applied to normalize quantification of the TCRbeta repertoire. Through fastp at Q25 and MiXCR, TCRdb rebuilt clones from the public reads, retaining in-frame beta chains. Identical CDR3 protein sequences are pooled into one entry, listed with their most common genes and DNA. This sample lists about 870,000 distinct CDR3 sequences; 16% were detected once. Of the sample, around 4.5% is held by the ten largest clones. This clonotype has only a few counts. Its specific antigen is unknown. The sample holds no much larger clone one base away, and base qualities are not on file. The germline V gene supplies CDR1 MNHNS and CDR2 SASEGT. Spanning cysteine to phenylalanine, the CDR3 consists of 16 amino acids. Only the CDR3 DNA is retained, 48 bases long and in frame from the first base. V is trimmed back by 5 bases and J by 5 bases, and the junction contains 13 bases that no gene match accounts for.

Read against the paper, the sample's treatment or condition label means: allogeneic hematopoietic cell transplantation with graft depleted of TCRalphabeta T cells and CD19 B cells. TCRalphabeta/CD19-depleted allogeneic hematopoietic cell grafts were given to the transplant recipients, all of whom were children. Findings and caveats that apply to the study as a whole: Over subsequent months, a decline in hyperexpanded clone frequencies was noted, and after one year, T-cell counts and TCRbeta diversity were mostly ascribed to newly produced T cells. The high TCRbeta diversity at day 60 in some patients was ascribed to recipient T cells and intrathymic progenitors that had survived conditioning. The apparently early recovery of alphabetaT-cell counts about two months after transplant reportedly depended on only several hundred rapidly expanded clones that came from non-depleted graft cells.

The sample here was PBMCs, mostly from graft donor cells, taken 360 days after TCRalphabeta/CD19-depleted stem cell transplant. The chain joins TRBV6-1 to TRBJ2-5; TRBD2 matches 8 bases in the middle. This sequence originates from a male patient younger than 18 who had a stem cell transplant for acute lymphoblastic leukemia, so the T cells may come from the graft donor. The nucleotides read TGTGCCAGCAGTCCGGGACTAGGGTACCCCAGGGAGACCCAGTACTTC. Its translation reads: CASSPGLGYPRETQYF.